This is a list of T cell receptor beta chains from one sample in a study of regulatory T cells in long-lasting Graves disease. Each CDR3 protein is one row after TCRdb ran MiXCR on the multiplex PCR reads. There are around 400,000 distinct CDR3 sequences in the sample; 23% occur only once, and 25% to 35% lies in the top ten. This specimen consisted of peripheral blood mononuclear cells (PBMCs), obtained when the disease was refractory, from a patient treated with antithyroid drugs. The source of these receptors is a woman aged 40 to 49 with Graves disease. CDR3s include the opening cysteine and the closing phenylalanine or tryptophan.

TRBV5-1	TRBJ2-1	CASSSGTGGSYNEQFF
TRBV13	TRBJ1-3	CASRYSGNTIYF
TRBV12-3/TRBV12-4	TRBJ1-5	CASSFQSSVGNQPQHF
TRBV2	TRBJ1-5	CASSGSWDRGFYQPQHF
TRBV28	TRBJ2-2	CASSLMSGTGELFF
TRBV20-1	TRBJ2-7	CSARVAGGPYEQYF
TRBV18	TRBJ2-2	CASSPPLSWELFF
TRBV7-6	TRBJ2-2	CASSDTGAVDTGELFF
TRBV6-1	TRBJ1-2	CASRTDMRYGYTF
TRBV27	TRBJ1-5	CASSFAGGGQPQHF